The 29 T cell receptor beta chains in this list originate from one sample, sequenced in a study of blood T cell repertoires in COVID-19. Repertoires were generated with immunoSEQ multiplex PCR, while TCRdb's copy carries only in-frame clones and drops some. The table includes 180,000 or so clones, nearly 90% detected once. Sequencing used peripheral blood. These receptors came from a man aged 45 to 65 with acute or convalescent COVID-19.

The gene calls are TRBV28 and TRBJ2-3; TRBD1 matches at 10 bases. This CDR3 region has 15 residues. Germline CDR1 and CDR2: MDHEN and SYDVKM. The trim removed 7 bases at V and 7 bases at J, leaving 11 bases unmatched. CDR3 sequence reads: CASNNGQGVPYTQYF. CDR3 coding DNA: TGTGCCAGCAATAACGGACAGGGGGTACCCTATACGCAGTATTTT. Supplemented by reference TRBV28 and TRBJ2-3, the full variable domain reads DVKVTQSSRYLVKRTGEKVFLECVQDMDHENMFWYRQDPGLGLRLIYFSYDVKMKEKGDIPEGYSVSREKKERFSLILESASTNQTSMYLCASNNGQGVPYTQYFGPGTRLTVL.

The chain recombines TRBV7-9 with TRBJ1-2; 8 bases fit TRBD1. V lost 5 bases and J lost 7; bases outside the gene matches: 6. The CDR3 is 13 amino acids. Per germline, CDR1 SEHNR and CDR2 FQNEAQ (reference sequence). CDR3 DNA sequence: TGTGCCAGCAGCCCGAGACAGGGGTTTGGCTACACCTTC. Its protein is CASSPRQGFGYTF.

This chain links TRBV15 with TRBJ2-1; 10 bases line up with TRBD2. With V trimmed by 5 bases and J by 6 bases, 4 bases remained unmatched. The CDR3 has 14 amino acids. CDR1 is LNHNV and CDR2 is YYDKDF in the germline V gene (reference sequence). In nucleotides, the CDR3 is TGTGCCACCAGCGAGACTAGCGGGTTCAATGAGCAGTTCTTC. This gives the protein CATSETSGFNEQFF.

The rearrangement joins TRBV4-1 to TRBJ1-2; D perhaps matches TRBD1 (6 bases). The germline V gene has CDR1 MGHRA and CDR2 YSYEKL. The CDR3 totals 15 residues. V was shortened by 8 bases and J by 0 bases, with 16 bases between the two germline ends. The CDR3 sequence: CASAPRDTTNYGYTF. CDR3 bases: TGCGCCAGCGCCCCCCGGGACACAACTAACTATGGCTACACCTTC.

V and J are TRBV6-1 and TRBJ2-5, with D hard to call. The CDR3 runs 15 residues. The V and J ends lost 1 base and 5 bases respectively, with 14 bases between them. Germline lookup yields CDR1 MNHNS and CDR2 SASEGT. The CDR3 nucleotides read TGTGCCAGCAGTGAAGGAATCGGAGTCCCCGAGACCCAGTACTTC. Its translation: CASSEGIGVPETQYF.

The V and J genes are TRBV18 and TRBJ1-4, with 9 bases aligning to TRBD1. Trimming at V came to 2 bases and at J to 5 bases, leaving 12 bases not matched to a gene. Germline V gene data show CDR1 as KGHSH and CDR2 as LQKENI. The CDR3 is 18 amino acids. The CDR3 nucleotides read TGTGCCAGCTCACCATATCCTCGACAGGGGGGATCGAATGAAAAACTGTTTTTT. This sequence encodes CASSPYPRQGGSNEKLFF.

The chain links TRBV5-1 to TRBJ1-2; maybe TRBD1 (6 bases). The CDR3 covers 15 residues. Germline V gene data show CDR1 as SGHRS and CDR2 as YFSETQ. Trimming cost V 0 bases and J 4 bases, with 13 bases left between them. The CDR3 nucleotides are TGCGCCAGCAGCTTGGTAGGGGGGGGAGCCTATGGCTACACCTTC. Its protein product is CASSLVGGGAYGYTF. Looking up the rest from reference TRBV5-1 and TRBJ1-2 gives the full variable domain: KAGVTQTPRYLIKTRGQQVTLSCSPISGHRSVSWYQQTPGQGLQFLFEYFSETQRNKGNFPGRFSGRQFSNSRSEMNVSTLELGDSALYLCASSLVGGGAYGYTFGSGTRLTVV.

This chain uses TRBV5-1 with TRBJ1-1; D is possibly TRBD1 (5 bases). The CDR3 is 15 residues long. Trimming cost V 0 bases and J 1 base, with 10 bases left between them. CDR1 and CDR2 (germline): SGHRS, YFSETQ. CDR3 nucleotides: TGCGCCAGCAGCTTGGGACTCGGGGGGAACACTGAAGCTTTCTTT. As protein: CASSLGLGGNTEAFF.

This rearrangement joins TRBV13 to TRBJ2-3; tentatively, D is TRBD2 (6 bases). The V and J ends lost 5 bases and 2 bases respectively, with 8 bases between them. Germline V gene data show CDR1 as PRHDT and CDR2 as FYEKMQ (reference sequence). This CDR3 region has 13 residues. CDR3 sequence: CASSPGLTDTQYF. For the CDR3, the DNA is TGTGCCAGCAGCCCGGGACTCACAGATACGCAGTATTTT.

CDR3 in amino acids: CASKGPGQGLEQFF. Written as DNA, the CDR3 is TGCGCCAGCAAGGGACCGGGACAGGGGCTTGAGCAGTTCTTC. The chain is built from TRBV5-1 and TRBJ2-1; 10 bases match TRBD1. The V gene's germline CDR1 is SGHRS and CDR2 YFSETQ. V lost 6 bases and J lost 9; bases outside the gene matches: 9. CDR3 size: 14 residues. The full variable domain, with the rest looked up from reference TRBV5-1 and TRBJ2-1, is KAGVTQTPRYLIKTRGQQVTLSCSPISGHRSVSWYQQTPGQGLQFLFEYFSETQRNKGNFPGRFSGRQFSNSRSEMNVSTLELGDSALYLCASKGPGQGLEQFFGPGTRLTVL.

The CDR3 coding sequence is TGTGCCAGCAGCTTAGAGGTCCGGCGGGTTCGGACCGGGGAGCTGTTTTTT. Residues: CASSLEVRRVRTGELFF. The J gene is TRBJ2-2, the V gene TRBV7-8, with a weak D call TRBD2 (5 bases). The ends were cut back, 1 base at V and 5 bases at J, with 17 bases in the middle. This CDR3 comprises 17 residues. Per the germline V gene, CDR1 is SGHVS and CDR2 is FQNEAQ.

For this clone: Being one base from a much bigger clone, this may be a read error. The chain uses TRBV7-2 and TRBJ2-2, with 9 bases fitting TRBD1. The CDR3 spans 15 residues. Looked up from germline, CDR1 is SGHTA and CDR2 is FQGNSA. V was pared by 3 bases and J by 4 bases, with 3 bases of the junction left unmatched. The CDR3 here is CASSLGQGSTGELFF. The CDR3 DNA follows: TGTGCCAGCAGCTTGGGACAGGGAAGCACCGGGGAGCTGTTTTTT. Filled out from reference TRBV7-2 and TRBJ2-2, the complete variable domain reads GAGVSQSPSNKVTEKGKDVELRCDPISGHTALYWYRQSLGQGLEFLIYFQGNSAPDKSGLPSDRFSAERTGGSVSTLTIQRTQQEDSAVYLCASSLGQGSTGELFFGEGSRLTVL.

The V gene is TRBV3-1 (or the pseudogene TRBV3-2), the J gene TRBJ2-7; 7 nucleotides agree with TRBD1. This CDR3 region has 15 residues. The trim removed 2 bases at V and 4 bases at J, leaving 8 bases unmatched. CDR1 LGHDT and CDR2 YNNKEL come from the germline V gene (reference sequence). The DNA for the CDR3 is TGTGCCAGCAGCCAAACCGGACAGGTCTCTTACGAGCAGTACTTC. It is translated as CASSQTGQVSYEQYF.

The V call is TRBV2, the J call TRBJ1-6; D call uncertain. The length of the CDR3 is 14 residues. Germline V gene lookup returns CDR1 SNHLY and CDR2 FYNNEI. Trimming left V 3 bases short and J 7 bases short, with 10 bases between. CDR3 residues: CASSEGRKNSPLHF. In nucleotides, the CDR3 is TGTGCCAGCAGTGAGGGCAGAAAGAATTCACCCCTCCACTTT.

The chain carries TRBV7-3 and TRBJ2-2, with 8 bases that match TRBD1. This CDR3 region has 18 residues. The V gene end was trimmed by 2 bases and the J gene end by 4 bases; junction bases not matched to a gene: 12. Germline loops: CDR1 SGHTA, CDR2 FQGTGA. The CDR3 sequence is CASSLQAAGGFGTGELFF. In DNA, the CDR3 is TGTGCCAGCAGCTTACAGGCCGCAGGGGGCTTTGGCACCGGGGAGCTGTTTTTT.

The genes are TRBV27 and TRBJ2-2; 8 nucleotides line up with TRBD1. Losses at the gene ends were 5 bases for V and 7 bases for J; bases not matched to a gene: 6. CDR3 length: 14 amino acids. In germline, CDR1 is MNHEY, CDR2 SMNVEV (reference sequence). CDR3 region: CASSRGQDGGELFF. CDR3 DNA: TGTGCCAGCAGTCGGGGACAGGACGGCGGGGAGCTGTTTTTT.

The chain couples TRBV6-2 or TRBV6-3 to TRBJ2-4; D is perhaps TRBD2 (6 bases). Germline V gene lookup returns CDR1 MNHEY and CDR2 SVGEGT. Trimming cost V 2 bases and J 1 base, with 15 bases left between them. This CDR3 comprises 17 residues. CDR3 DNA sequence: TGTGCCAGCAGTTACACTCCCAGGGACTCCGCCAAAAACATTCAGTACTTC. Translating it yields CASSYTPRDSAKNIQYF.

The rearrangement links TRBV14 to TRBJ1-4; 8 bases align to TRBD1. The ends lost 1 base at V and 7 bases at J; junction bases unmatched: 8. The CDR3 length is 16 residues. Germline V CDR1 and CDR2: SGHDN, FVKESK. Here the CDR3 DNA reads TGTGCCAGCAGCCAAGCCAGGGGGCGACGCGGTGAAAAACTGTTTTTT. Translation gives CASSQARGRRGEKLFF. The full variable domain, its missing parts supplied by reference TRBV14 and TRBJ1-4, is EAGVTQFPSHSVIEKGQTVTLRCDPISGHDNLYWYRRVMGKEIKFLLHFVKESKQDESGMPNNRFLAERTGGTYSTLKVQPAELEDSGVYFCASSQARGRRGEKLFFGSGTQLSVL.

The chain is built from TRBV24-1 and TRBJ1-1; D not resolved. V was shortened by 3 bases and J by 4 bases, with 8 bases between the two germline ends. The CDR3 is 13 amino acids. CDR1 and CDR2 from the germline V gene are KGHDR and SFDVKD. The CDR3 DNA is TGTGCCACCAGTGATATGCGGGCCACTGAAGCTTTCTTT. This encodes CATSDMRATEAFF.

This chain joins TRBV5-1 and TRBJ2-7, with 10 bases identical to TRBD1. The V segment lost 2 bases and the J segment 2 bases; nucleotides outside the gene matches: 4. Germline-derived CDR1 and CDR2 are SGHRS and YFSETQ. The CDR3 is 15 amino acids. The CDR3: CASSFGQGGPYEQYF. CDR3 bases: TGCGCCAGCAGCTTCGGACAGGGGGGACCCTACGAGCAGTACTTC.

The rearrangement joins TRBV7-9 to TRBJ2-1, with 9 bases fitting TRBD1. This CDR3 region has 14 residues. The V gene end was trimmed by 6 bases and the J gene end by 6 bases; junction bases not matched to a gene: 6. The germline V gene encodes CDR1 SEHNR and CDR2 FQNEAQ (reference sequence). CDR3 in DNA: TGTGCCAGCAGACCCCGACAGGGGGTCAATGAGCAGTTCTTC. This gives the protein CASRPRQGVNEQFF.

This clone has just one count. The V call is TRBV19, the J call TRBJ1-2; 7 bases align to TRBD1. The germline gives CDR1 LNHDA, CDR2 SQIVND (reference sequence). V was clipped by 8 bases and J by 4 bases; unmatched bases: 4. This CDR3 contains 12 residues. CDR3 protein: CASRDSPYGYTF. The DNA of the CDR3 is TGTGCCAGTCGGGACAGCCCCTATGGCTACACCTTC. Supplemented by reference TRBV19 and TRBJ1-2, the full variable domain reads DGGITQSPKYLFRKEGQNVTLSCEQNLNHDAMYWYRQDPGQGLRLIYYSQIVNDFQKGDIAEGYSVSREKKESFPLTVTSAQKNPTAFYLCASRDSPYGYTFGSGTRLTVV.

This rearrangement joins TRBV28 to TRBJ1-4; D is possibly TRBD1 (6 bases). Trimming removed 6 bases at V and 3 bases at J, with 11 bases between. Germline CDR1 and CDR2: MDHEN and SYDVKM. The CDR3 covers 14 residues. This CDR3 reads CASRQGGANEKLFF. CDR3 nucleotides: TGTGCCAGCAGACAGGGAGGGGCTAATGAAAAACTGTTTTTT.

The rearrangement links TRBV1 to TRBJ1-1; the listed D gene, TRBD1, was not tested against the DNA. TRBV1 is noted as a pseudogene. The CDR3 totals 16 residues. The CDR3, as DNA: TGCACCAGCAGCTCCCGGGACAGGAGGATGAACACTGAAGCTTTCTTT. Protein: CTSSSRDRRMNTEAFF.

The chain joins TRBV28 to TRBJ1-2; a possible D gene is TRBD1 (6 bases). CDR3 length: 14 residues. The ends were cut back, 3 bases at V and 6 bases at J, with 14 bases in the middle. Germline V CDR1 and CDR2: MDHEN, SYDVKM. The CDR3 is CASSLGAEKNGYTF. The CDR3 DNA is TGTGCCAGCAGTTTGGGGGCAGAAAAGAATGGCTACACCTTC.

The genes are TRBV6-5 and TRBJ1-3; 8 nucleotides agree with TRBD1. Germline CDR1 is MNHEY and CDR2 is SVGAGI. The junction had 3 bases not matched to a gene; V was cut back by 4 bases and J by 4 bases. The CDR3 length is 14 residues. The CDR3 DNA reads TGTGCCAGCAGTTTGGACAGGGAAGGAAACACCATATATTTT. Residues: CASSLDREGNTIYF.

On this clone: Other DNA sequences in this sample translate to the same CDR3. The chain uses TRBV27 and TRBJ2-7, with unresolved D. Deletions cut 4 bases from V and 1 base from J, with 2 bases between. Germline V gene data show CDR1 as MNHEY and CDR2 as SMNVEV (reference sequence). The CDR3 is made up of 11 amino acids. The CDR3, as DNA: TGTGCCAGCAGTTCGTCCTACGAGCAGTACTTC. Translated, it gives CASSSSYEQYF.

The rearrangement links TRBV9 to TRBJ2-1; 8 nucleotides match TRBD2. This CDR3 comprises 16 residues. V shed 4 bases, J shed 2 bases, and the junction held 8 bases outside the gene matches. The V gene's germline CDR1 is SGDLS and CDR2 YYNGEE. CDR3 DNA: TGTGCCAGCAGCACTCCCGGGAGGGCGGCCTACAATGAGCAGTTCTTC. Translated, it gives CASSTPGRAAYNEQFF.

The CDR3: CASSYSPGNNYGYTF. In DNA form, the CDR3 reads TGTGCCAGCAGTTACTCCCCAGGAAATAACTATGGCTACACCTTC. The chain has TRBV6-2 or TRBV6-3 and TRBJ1-2; D gene uncertain. The CDR3 extends over 15 amino acids. The V end was cut by 0 bases, the J end by 1 base, with 9 bases between. Germline loops: CDR1 MNHEY, CDR2 SVGEGT.